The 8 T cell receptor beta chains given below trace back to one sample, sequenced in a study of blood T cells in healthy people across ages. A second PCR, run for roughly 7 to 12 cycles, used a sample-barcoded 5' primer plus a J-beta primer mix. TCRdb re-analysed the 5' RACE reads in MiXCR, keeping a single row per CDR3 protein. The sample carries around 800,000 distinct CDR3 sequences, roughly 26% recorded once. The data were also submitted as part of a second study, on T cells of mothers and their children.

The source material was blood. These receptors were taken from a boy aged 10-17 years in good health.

The CDR3 sequence is CASSFRHQEGYEQYF. CDR3 sequence (DNA): TGTGCCAGCAGTTTCAGGCACCAGGAAGGCTACGAGCAGTACTTC. The genes are TRBV28 and TRBJ2-7; D ambiguous. CDR3 length: 15 residues. V was shortened by 3 bases and J by 3 bases, with 15 bases between the two germline ends. CDR1 and CDR2 (germline): MDHEN, SYDVKM. Using reference TRBV28 and TRBJ2-7 for the parts outside the CDR3, the full variable domain is DVKVTQSSRYLVKRTGEKVFLECVQDMDHENMFWYRQDPGLGLRLIYFSYDVKMKEKGDIPEGYSVSREKKERFSLILESASTNQTSMYLCASSFRHQEGYEQYFGPGTRLTVT.

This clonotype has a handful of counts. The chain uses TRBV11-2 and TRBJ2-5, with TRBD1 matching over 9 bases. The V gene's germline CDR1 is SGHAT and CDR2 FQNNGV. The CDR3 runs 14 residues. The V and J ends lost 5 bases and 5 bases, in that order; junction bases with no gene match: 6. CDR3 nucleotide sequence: TGTGCCAGCAGCAAACCCGGGACAGGGGAGACCCAGTACTTC. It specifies CASSKPGTGETQYF.

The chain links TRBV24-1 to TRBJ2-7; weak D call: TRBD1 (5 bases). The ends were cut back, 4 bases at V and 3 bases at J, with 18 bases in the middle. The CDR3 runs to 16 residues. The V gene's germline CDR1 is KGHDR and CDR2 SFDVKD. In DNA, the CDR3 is TGTGCCACCAGTGAATGTGACAGACCCCACGTCTACGAGCAGTACTTC. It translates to CATSECDRPHVYEQYF.

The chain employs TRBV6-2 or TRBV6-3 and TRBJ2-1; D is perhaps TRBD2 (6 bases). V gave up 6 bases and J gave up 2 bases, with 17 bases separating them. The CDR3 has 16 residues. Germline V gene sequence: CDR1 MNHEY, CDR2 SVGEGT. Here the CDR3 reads CASRPKEGKAYNEQFF. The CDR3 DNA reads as TGTGCCAGCAGACCAAAGGAGGGAAAGGCCTACAATGAGCAGTTCTTC.

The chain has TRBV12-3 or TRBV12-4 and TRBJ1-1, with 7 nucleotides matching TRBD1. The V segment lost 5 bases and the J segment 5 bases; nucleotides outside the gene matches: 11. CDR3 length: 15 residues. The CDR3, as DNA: TGTGCCAGCAGTCCGCAGGGGACAGTCAGGACTGAAGCTTTCTTT. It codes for CASSPQGTVRTEAFF.

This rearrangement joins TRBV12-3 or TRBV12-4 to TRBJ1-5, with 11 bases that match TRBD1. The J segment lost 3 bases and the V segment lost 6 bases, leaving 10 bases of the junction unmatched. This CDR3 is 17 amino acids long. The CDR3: CASSPKRDRGTNQPQHF. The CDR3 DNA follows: TGTGCCAGCAGCCCCAAGCGGGACAGGGGGACCAATCAGCCCCAGCATTTT.

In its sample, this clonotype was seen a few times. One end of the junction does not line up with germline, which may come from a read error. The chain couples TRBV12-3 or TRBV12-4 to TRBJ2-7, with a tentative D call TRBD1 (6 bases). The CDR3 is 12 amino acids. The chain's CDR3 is CASSLRGFEKYF. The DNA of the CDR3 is TGTGCCAGCAGTTTGAGGGGGTTCGAGAAGTACTTC.

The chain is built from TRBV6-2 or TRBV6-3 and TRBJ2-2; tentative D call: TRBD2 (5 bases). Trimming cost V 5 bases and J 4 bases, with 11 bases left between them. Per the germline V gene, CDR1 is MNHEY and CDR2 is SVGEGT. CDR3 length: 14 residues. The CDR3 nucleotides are TGTGCCAGCAGTGCCTCCCTAGCCACCGGGGAGCTGTTTTTT. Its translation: CASSASLATGELFF.